The rows below give T cell receptor beta chains drawn from one sample of a study of OX40 agonist ivuxolimab in advanced cancers. Data came from immunoSEQ multiplex PCR; TCRdb stores just in-frame clones and leaves some out. The data hold fewer than 90,000 clones, with roughly 85% observed a single time. The sample here was CD4+ or CD8+ T cells sorted from blood, taken in a trial of the OX40 agonist ivuxolimab. These receptors all come from an adult with an advanced solid tumor such as melanoma, head and neck, liver or kidney cancer. CDR3s include the opening cysteine and the closing phenylalanine or tryptophan. A D gene is named only where the DNA matches it firmly. Clone size is shown for a subset of rows, as once, few, many or a class of expanded clone.

D gene,clone size,J gene,V gene,CDR3 DNA,CDR3 protein
.,.,TRBJ1-2,TRBV28,TGTGCCAGCAGTCCCCGGGGGGGCGGAATCGACTACACCTTC,CASSPRGGGIDYTF
.,.,TRBJ1-6,TRBV6-6,TGTGCCAGCAGTTACTCGAACCCCGGAGAATCACCCCTCCACTTT,CASSYSNPGESPLHF
TRBD1,.,TRBJ1-2,TRBV5-5,TGTGCCAGCAGCTTAGATCAGGGGGTGGCTGGCTACACCTTC,CASSLDQGVAGYTF
.,.,TRBJ2-3,TRBV11-2,TGTGCCAGCAGCTCGTCAGGGTGGCCCGATACGCAGTATTTT,CASSSSGWPDTQYF
.,.,TRBJ2-1,TRBV7-2,TGTGCCAGCAGCCCAAGTAGGTTTGAGCAGTTCTTC,CASSPSRFEQFF
.,.,TRBJ1-1,TRBV6-6,TGTGCCAGCAGTTTCGACACTGAAGCTTTCTTT,CASSFDTEAFF
TRBD1,.,TRBJ1-2,TRBV6-6,TGTGCCAGCAGGGACAGGGGGCCGAACTATGGCTACACCTTC,CASRDRGPNYGYTF
.,.,TRBJ2-2,TRBV19,TGTGCCAGTAGTATAGTTCGGAGCACCGGGGAGCTGTTTTTT,CASSIVRSTGELFF
TRBD1,.,TRBJ1-3,TRBV7-6,TGTGCCAGCAGCTCCTTGGAACAGGGGGCATTCGGACTCTCTGGAAACACCATATATTTT,CASSSLEQGAFGLSGNTIYF
.,few,TRBJ1-3,TRBV30,TGTGCCTGGAGTGTACTGGGGCTCCAGAGCTCTGGAAACACCATATATTTT,CAWSVLGLQSSGNTIYF
.,.,TRBJ1-2,TRBV5-5,TGTGCCAGCAGTATTAGCCCCTCTGAGGGAAACTATGGCTACACCTTC,CASSISPSEGNYGYTF
.,.,TRBJ2-1,TRBV7-3,TGTGCCAGCAGCTTAAGTAGGGCAGGGGACCGGAATGAGCAGTTCTTC,CASSLSRAGDRNEQFF
.,.,TRBJ1-5,TRBV7-6,TGTGCCAGCAGCCTAGACATGGAACAGCCCCAGCATTTT,CASSLDMEQPQHF
.,.,TRBJ1-2,TRBV30,TGTGCCTGGAGTGTACACGCTGGCTACACCTTC,CAWSVHAGYTF
TRBD1,.,TRBJ2-5,TRBV7-8,TGTGCCAGCAGCACAAGACAGGGTATGGTGACCCAGTACTTC,CASSTRQGMVTQYF
.,.,TRBJ2-2,TRBV28,TGTGCCAGCAGCTGGACGAACACCGGGGAGCTGTTTTTT,CASSWTNTGELFF
TRBD2,.,TRBJ2-7,TRBV28,TGTGCCAGCAGCCCCGCCCGGGCGGGGGTGATCTACGAGCAGTACTTC,CASSPARAGVIYEQYF
.,.,TRBJ2-3,TRBV4-2,TGTGCCAGCAGCCCTATAGCGGATACGCAGTATTTT,CASSPIADTQYF
.,.,TRBJ2-2,TRBV5-4,TGTGCCAGCGGGGGGGACACCGAAACCGGGGAGCTGTTTTTT,CASGGDTETGELFF
.,once,TRBJ2-5,TRBV15,TGTGCCACCAGCAACGCAATCGGCCGGACGGAGACCCAGTACTTC,CATSNAIGRTETQYF
TRBD1,.,TRBJ1-2,TRBV7-9,TGTGCCAGCAGCGTGGGACAGGGTAACGGCTACACCTTC,CASSVGQGNGYTF
TRBD2,.,TRBJ2-1,TRBV15,TGTGCCACCAGCAGAGATGGATTTGGGAGCGGGGTGAATGAGCAGTTCTTC,CATSRDGFGSGVNEQFF
.,.,TRBJ2-1,TRBV20-1,TGCAGTGCTCCCGACTACAATGAGCAGTTCTTC,CSAPDYNEQFF
TRBD2,.,TRBJ2-5,TRBV6-5,TGTGCCAGCAGTTACAATGGGCGGGAGAGAGAGACCCAGTACTTC,CASSYNGRERETQYF
.,once,TRBJ1-4,TRBV5-1,TGCGCCAGCAGCTCCCGCGGATGGGGGGGGGTTGCGGATGAAAAACTGTTTTTT,CASSSRGWGGVADEKLFF
TRBD1,.,TRBJ1-1,TRBV6-5,TGTGCCAGCAGTTACAGAATCCCAGGGGGGAACACTGAAGCTTTCTTT,CASSYRIPGGNTEAFF
TRBD1,.,TRBJ1-3,TRBV2,TGTGCCAGCAGGTACAGGGGCCTCTCTGGAAACACCATATATTTT,CASRYRGLSGNTIYF
.,once,TRBJ1-1,TRBV6-6,TGTGCCAGCAGTTACCTGGACATTACGAACACTGAAGCTTTCTTT,CASSYLDITNTEAFF
.,.,TRBJ1-2,TRBV6-1,TGTGCCAGCAGGGGTCGGGGAGAACATGGCTACACCTTC,CASRGRGEHGYTF
.,.,TRBJ1-1,TRBV5-1,TGCGCCAGCAGCTCCCAGGGTCAGACTAATGCAGGGGCTGAAGCTTTCTTT,CASSSQGQTNAGAEAFF
.,.,TRBJ2-3,TRBV27,TGTGCCACCCGACAGGGGACTAGTCGGCGGGCAGATACGCAGTATTTT,CATRQGTSRRADTQYF
TRBD1,.,TRBJ2-1,TRBV25-1,TGTGCCAGCACCGAGAGACAGGGAAACTACAATGAGCAGTTCTTC,CASTERQGNYNEQFF
TRBD2,.,TRBJ2-1,TRBV7-2,TGTGCCAGCGGGTTAGCGGGGGGCAATGAGCAGTTCTTC,CASGLAGGNEQFF
.,.,TRBJ1-1,TRBV6-6,TGTGCCAGCAGGGGGCCCGGGAACACTGAAGCTTTCTTT,CASRGPGNTEAFF
TRBD1,.,TRBJ1-3,TRBV19,TGTGCCAGCAGGGGGCTGGGCGGAAACACCATATATTTT,CASRGLGGNTIYF
.,.,TRBJ1-4,TRBV6-1,TGTGCCAGCAGTGGACAAGGACAGATTACAACTAATGAAAAACTGTTTTTT,CASSGQGQITTNEKLFF
TRBD1,once,TRBJ1-5,TRBV27,TGTGCCAGCAGCACAGGGGGCCCGGGCAATCAGCCCCAGCATTTT,CASSTGGPGNQPQHF
.,.,TRBJ2-7,TRBV4-1,TGCGCCAGCAGCCATGACATCCAAAGCGGCTACGAGCAGTACTTC,CASSHDIQSGYEQYF
.,.,TRBJ2-1,TRBV2,TGTGCCAGCAGTGAGCAGGGGGGGGACTACAATGAGCAGTTCTTC,CASSEQGGDYNEQFF
.,once,TRBJ2-3,TRBV5-1,TGCGCCAGCAGCCCCCAGGGAATCGCGACAGATACGCAGTATTTT,CASSPQGIATDTQYF
.,.,TRBJ1-1,TRBV7-2,TGTGCCAGCAGCGGAAGGAGGGGGGTCACTGAAGCTTTCTTT,CASSGRRGVTEAFF
TRBD2,few,TRBJ2-3,TRBV30,TGTGCCTGGAGTCTTCTAGCGGGGGGAGCTAGGGCGCAGTATTTT,CAWSLLAGGARAQYF
TRBD1,.,TRBJ2-4,TRBV6-5,TGTGCCAGCAGTTACGGTTTACCGGGACAGGGAGGTCAGTACTTC,CASSYGLPGQGGQYF
TRBD1,once,TRBJ1-6,TRBV6-1,TGTGCCAGCAGTGATAGACAGGGAGGGAATTCACCCCTCCACTTT,CASSDRQGGNSPLHF
.,.,TRBJ2-7,TRBV19,TGTGCCAGTAGTATAAAGGGGGGGAGGTACGAGCAGTACTTC,CASSIKGGRYEQYF
.,.,TRBJ2-7,TRBV29-1,TGCAGCGTTGAGCGGTACGGCGAGCAGTACTTC,CSVERYGEQYF
.,.,TRBJ2-5,TRBV27,TGTGCCAGCAGTTTATACCCCGGGACTTCCCCGGGGACCCAGTACTTC,CASSLYPGTSPGTQYF
.,.,TRBJ1-2,TRBV27,TGTGCCAGCAGTTTATTGCCCGGGGCCTATGGCTACACCTTC,CASSLLPGAYGYTF
.,.,TRBJ1-1,TRBV6-5,TGTGCCAGCAGAATGGACGGACAAATGAACACTGAAGCTTTCTTT,CASRMDGQMNTEAFF
.,once,TRBJ1-2,TRBV4-2,TGTGCCAGCAGCCAAGGGGGAGGGGATGGCTACACCTTC,CASSQGGGDGYTF
.,.,TRBJ2-3,TRBV11-3,TGTGCCAGCAGCTTAGTTGGCGGGAAGTGGGCCACAGATACGCAGTATTTT,CASSLVGGKWATDTQYF
.,few,TRBJ1-2,TRBV5-1,TGCGCCAGCAGCTTGAACGGCGCTGATGTGGGCTACACCTTC,CASSLNGADVGYTF
.,.,TRBJ2-1,TRBV10-3,TGTGCCATCAGTGGGTCAGTCAGCTCCTACAATGAGCAGTTCTTC,CAISGSVSSYNEQFF